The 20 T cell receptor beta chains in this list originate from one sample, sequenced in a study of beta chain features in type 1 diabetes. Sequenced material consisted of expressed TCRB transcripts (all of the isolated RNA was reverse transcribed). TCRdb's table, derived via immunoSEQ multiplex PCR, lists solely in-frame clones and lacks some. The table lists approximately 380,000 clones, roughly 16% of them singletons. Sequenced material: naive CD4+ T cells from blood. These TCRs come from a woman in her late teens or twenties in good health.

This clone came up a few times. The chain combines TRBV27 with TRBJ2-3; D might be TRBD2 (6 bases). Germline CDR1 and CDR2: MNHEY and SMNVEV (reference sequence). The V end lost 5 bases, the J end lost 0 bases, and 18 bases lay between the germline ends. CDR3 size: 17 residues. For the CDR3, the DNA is TGTGCCAGCAGTCGTCTCCCCGGGGGAGCTAGCACAGATACGCAGTATTTT. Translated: CASSRLPGGASTDTQYF.

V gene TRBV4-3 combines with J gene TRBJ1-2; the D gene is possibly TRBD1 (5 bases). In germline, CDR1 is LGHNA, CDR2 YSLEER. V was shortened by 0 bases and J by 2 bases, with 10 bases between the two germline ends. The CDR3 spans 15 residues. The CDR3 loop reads CASSQDWGRNYGYTF. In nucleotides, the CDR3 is TGCGCCAGCAGCCAAGATTGGGGGAGGAACTATGGCTACACCTTC.

The CDR3 sequence: CASSLAGAKGYEQYF. In DNA, the CDR3 is TGCGCCAGCAGCTTGGCGGGAGCCAAAGGCTACGAGCAGTACTTC. The V call is TRBV5-1, the J call TRBJ2-7; possible D gene TRBD2, 6 bases. In germline, CDR1 is SGHRS, CDR2 YFSETQ. CDR3 length equals 15 residues. V shed 0 bases and J shed 3 bases, with 13 bases lying between them.

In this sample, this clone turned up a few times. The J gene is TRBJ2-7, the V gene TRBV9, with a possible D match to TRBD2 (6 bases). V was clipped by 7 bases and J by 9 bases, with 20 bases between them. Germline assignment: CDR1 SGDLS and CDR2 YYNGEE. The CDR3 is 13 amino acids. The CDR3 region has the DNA TGTGCCAGCGGCCGGGACGGTGTCGGGGGGCAGTACTTC. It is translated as CASGRDGVGGQYF.

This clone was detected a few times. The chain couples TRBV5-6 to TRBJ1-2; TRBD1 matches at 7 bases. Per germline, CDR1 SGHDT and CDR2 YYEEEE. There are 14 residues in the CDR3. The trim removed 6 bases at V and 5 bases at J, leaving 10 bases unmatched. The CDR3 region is CASTIGQASYGYTF. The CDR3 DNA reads TGTGCCAGCACGATTGGACAGGCCTCGTATGGCTACACCTTC.

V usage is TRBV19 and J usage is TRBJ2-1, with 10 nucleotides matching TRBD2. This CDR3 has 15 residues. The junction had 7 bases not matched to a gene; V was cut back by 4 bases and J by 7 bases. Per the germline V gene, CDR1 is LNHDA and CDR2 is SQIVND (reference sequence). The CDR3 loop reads CASSTLAGVGNEQFF. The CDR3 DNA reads TGTGCCAGTAGTACGCTAGCGGGAGTAGGGAATGAGCAGTTCTTC. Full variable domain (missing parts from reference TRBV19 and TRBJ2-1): DGGITQSPKYLFRKEGQNVTLSCEQNLNHDAMYWYRQDPGQGLRLIYYSQIVNDFQKGDIAEGYSVSREKKESFPLTVTSAQKNPTAFYLCASSTLAGVGNEQFFGPGTRLTVL.

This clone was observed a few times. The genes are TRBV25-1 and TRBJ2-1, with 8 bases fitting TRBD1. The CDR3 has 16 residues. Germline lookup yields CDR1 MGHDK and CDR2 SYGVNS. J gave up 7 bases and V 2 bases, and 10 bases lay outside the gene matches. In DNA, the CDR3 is TGTGCCAGCAGTGAACTCTCCGGGACAGGCCTAAATGAGCAGTTCTTC. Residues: CASSELSGTGLNEQFF.

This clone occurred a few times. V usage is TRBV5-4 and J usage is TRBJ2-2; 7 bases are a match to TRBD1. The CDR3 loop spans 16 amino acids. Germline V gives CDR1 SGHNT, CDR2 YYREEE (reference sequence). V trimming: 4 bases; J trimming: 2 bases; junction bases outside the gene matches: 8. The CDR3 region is CASSHTGTANTGELFF. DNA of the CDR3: TGTGCCAGCAGCCACACCGGGACAGCTAACACCGGGGAGCTGTTTTTT.

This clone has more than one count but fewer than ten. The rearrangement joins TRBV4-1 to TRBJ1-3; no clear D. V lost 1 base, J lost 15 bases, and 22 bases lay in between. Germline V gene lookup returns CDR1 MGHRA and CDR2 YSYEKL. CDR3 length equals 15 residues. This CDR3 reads CASSQADGGRVPTYF. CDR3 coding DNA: TGCGCCAGCAGCCAAGCGGACGGAGGGCGCGTCCCCACATATTTT.

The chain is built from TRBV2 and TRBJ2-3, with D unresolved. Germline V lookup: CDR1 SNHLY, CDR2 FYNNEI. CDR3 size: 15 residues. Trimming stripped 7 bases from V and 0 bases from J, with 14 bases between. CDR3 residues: CASISTTTSTDTQYF. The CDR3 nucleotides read TGTGCCAGCATCTCTACCACCACTAGCACAGATACGCAGTATTTT.

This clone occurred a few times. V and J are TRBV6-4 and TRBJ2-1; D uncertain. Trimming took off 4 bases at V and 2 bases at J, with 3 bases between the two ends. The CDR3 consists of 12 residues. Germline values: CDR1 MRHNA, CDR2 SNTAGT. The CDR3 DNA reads TGTGCCAGCAGTGCAACCTACAATGAGCAGTTCTTC. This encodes CASSATYNEQFF.

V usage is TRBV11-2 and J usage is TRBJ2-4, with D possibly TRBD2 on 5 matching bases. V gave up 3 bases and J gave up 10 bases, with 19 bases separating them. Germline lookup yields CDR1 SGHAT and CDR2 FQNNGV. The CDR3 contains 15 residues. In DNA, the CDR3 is TGTGCCAGCAGCTTGGGGAAGGACTCCCTGTGGATTCAGTACTTC. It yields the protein CASSLGKDSLWIQYF.

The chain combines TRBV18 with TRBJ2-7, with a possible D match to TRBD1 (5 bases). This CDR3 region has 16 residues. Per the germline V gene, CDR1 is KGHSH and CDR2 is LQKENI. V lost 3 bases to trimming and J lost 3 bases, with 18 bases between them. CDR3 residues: CASSPPVGRQGYEQYF. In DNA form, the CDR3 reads TGTGCCAGCTCACCTCCCGTGGGTCGTCAGGGCTACGAGCAGTACTTC.

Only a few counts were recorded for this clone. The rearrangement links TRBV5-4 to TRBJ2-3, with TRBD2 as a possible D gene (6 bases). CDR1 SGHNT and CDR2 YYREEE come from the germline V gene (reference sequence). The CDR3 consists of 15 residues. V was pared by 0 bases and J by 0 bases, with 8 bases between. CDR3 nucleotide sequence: TGTGCCAGCAGCTTGGGTAGCGGTAGCACAGATACGCAGTATTTT. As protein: CASSLGSGSTDTQYF.

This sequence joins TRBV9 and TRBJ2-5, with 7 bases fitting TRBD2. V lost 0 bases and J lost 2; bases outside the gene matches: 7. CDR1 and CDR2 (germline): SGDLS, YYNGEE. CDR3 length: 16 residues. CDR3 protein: CASSVGAGAGQETQYF. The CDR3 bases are TGTGCCAGCAGCGTAGGGGCGGGAGCAGGGCAAGAGACCCAGTACTTC.

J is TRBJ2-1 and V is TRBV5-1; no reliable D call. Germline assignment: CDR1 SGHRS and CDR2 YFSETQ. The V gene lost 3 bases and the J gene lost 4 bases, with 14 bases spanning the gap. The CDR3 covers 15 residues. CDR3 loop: CASSSYPTLYNEQFF. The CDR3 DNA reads TGCGCCAGCAGCTCATACCCAACTTTATACAATGAGCAGTTCTTC.

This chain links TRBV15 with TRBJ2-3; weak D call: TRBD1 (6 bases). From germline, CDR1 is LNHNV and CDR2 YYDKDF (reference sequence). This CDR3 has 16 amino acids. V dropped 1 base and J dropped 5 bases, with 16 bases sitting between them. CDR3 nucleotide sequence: TGTGCCACCAGCAGAGCGGGACACCCTGGAGGAGATACGCAGTATTTT. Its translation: CATSRAGHPGGDTQYF.

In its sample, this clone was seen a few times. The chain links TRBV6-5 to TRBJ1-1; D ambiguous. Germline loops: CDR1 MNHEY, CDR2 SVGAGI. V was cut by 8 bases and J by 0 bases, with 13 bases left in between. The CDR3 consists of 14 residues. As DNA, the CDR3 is TGTGCCAGCCGTGAGGCCAGCATGAACACTGAAGCTTTCTTT. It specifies CASREASMNTEAFF.

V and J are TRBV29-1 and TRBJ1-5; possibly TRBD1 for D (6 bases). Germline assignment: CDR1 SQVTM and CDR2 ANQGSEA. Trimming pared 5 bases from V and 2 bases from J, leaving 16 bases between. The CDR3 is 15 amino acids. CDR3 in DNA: TGCAGCGTTCCAAGGGTCAGGGGCGGCAATCAGCCCCAGCATTTT. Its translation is CSVPRVRGGNQPQHF. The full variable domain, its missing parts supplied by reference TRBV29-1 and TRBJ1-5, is SAVISQKPSRDICQRGTSLTIQCQVDSQVTMMFWYRQQPGQSLTLIATANQGSEATYESGFVIDKFPISRPNLTFSTLTVSNMSPEDSSIYLCSVPRVRGGNQPQHFGDGTRLSIL.

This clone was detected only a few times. CDR3 bases: TGCGCCAGCAGCCCCGGGACTAATTACAATGAGCAGTTCTTC. It encodes CASSPGTNYNEQFF. The V gene is TRBV5-1, the J gene TRBJ2-1; 7 bases match TRBD2. Losses at the gene ends were 4 bases for V and 4 bases for J; bases not matched to a gene: 5. This CDR3 region has 14 residues. Germline lookup yields CDR1 SGHRS and CDR2 YFSETQ.